This is a list of T cell receptor beta chains from one sample in a study of OX40 agonist ivuxolimab in advanced cancers. Sequencing was performed with immunoSEQ multiplex PCR; in TCRdb, only in-frame clones are kept and a portion is missing. Among 55,000 to 80,000 clones listed, more than 85% were seen once. The sample here was CD4+ or CD8+ T cells sorted from blood, taken in a trial of the OX40 agonist ivuxolimab. The source of these receptors is an adult with an advanced solid tumor such as melanoma, head and neck, liver or kidney cancer. The CDR3 runs from the conserved cysteine through the conserved F or W. Each record gives: D gene, J gene, clone size, V gene, CDR3 DNA, CDR3 protein. The D gene is left open where the match is weak. The listing skips clone size in some rows; elsewhere it reads once, few, many or a size class.

>-|TRBJ1-3|-|TRBV10-3
TGTGCCATCAGTGAACGCAGCTCTGGAAACACCATATATTTT
CAISERSSGNTIYF
>-|TRBJ1-4|-|TRBV2
TGTGCCAGCGGCAGGGAAGTTAGGGAAAAACTGTTTTTT
CASGREVREKLFF
>-|TRBJ2-5|-|TRBV6-6
TGTGCCAGCAGTGTTGGGGAGACCCAGTACTTC
CASSVGETQYF
>-|TRBJ2-2|-|TRBV6-1
TGTGCCAGCAGTGCCAAGTCCACCGCCGGGGAGCTGTTTTTT
CASSAKSTAGELFF
>TRBD1|TRBJ2-7|-|TRBV23-1
TGCGCCAGCAGTCACATGTCCAGGGGGCGGCAGTACTTC
CASSHMSRGRQYF
>TRBD1|TRBJ2-2|-|TRBV6-6
TGTGCCAGCAGTTACATAACAGGGGGTCCCGGGGAGCTGTTTTTT
CASSYITGGPGELFF
>-|TRBJ1-2|-|TRBV30
TGTGCCTGGAGTGTCTCAGGGAACTATGGCTACACCTTC
CAWSVSGNYGYTF
>TRBD2|TRBJ2-5|-|TRBV4-2
TGTGCCAGCAGCCAAGATTCCCAGCGGGGGGCGGAGACCCAGTACTTC
CASSQDSQRGAETQYF
>-|TRBJ2-7|-|TRBV11-2
TGTGCCAGCAGCTCCACTCGGTACGAGCAGTACTTC
CASSSTRYEQYF
>TRBD1|TRBJ1-4|-|TRBV7-9
TGTGCCAGCCGGGGACAGGCTAATGAAAAACTGTTTTTT
CASRGQANEKLFF
>TRBD1|TRBJ1-2|-|TRBV18
TGTGCCAGCTCACCAACAGGGGGCGCCGGTGGCTACACCTTC
CASSPTGGAGGYTF
>-|TRBJ2-3|once|TRBV30
TGTGCCTCCCAGGCGGGCGCAGATACGCAGTATTTT
CASQAGADTQYF
>-|TRBJ1-1|-|TRBV5-1
TGCGCCAGCAGCTTGGAACAGGGTGAAGCTTTCTTT
CASSLEQGEAFF
>-|TRBJ1-5|-|TRBV18
TGTGCCAGCTCACCGGAACAGGGACCCCAGCATTTT
CASSPEQGPQHF
>TRBD2|TRBJ2-5|once|TRBV29-1
TGCAGCGTTGAAGGGACTAGCGGGGGTACGACCCAGTACTTC
CSVEGTSGGTTQYF
>-|TRBJ2-5|few|TRBV7-9
TGTGCCAGCAGCTTAGGGACAGTTCAAGAGACCCAGTACTTC
CASSLGTVQETQYF
>-|TRBJ2-1|-|TRBV29-1
TGCAGCGTAGGTGGAAATGAGCAGTTCTTC
CSVGGNEQFF
>-|TRBJ2-4|-|TRBV9
TGTGCCAGCAGCTCAGAGAGGCCCGCCAAAAACATTCAGTACTTC
CASSSERPAKNIQYF
>-|TRBJ1-3|-|TRBV4-1
TGCGCCAGCAGCCAAGAAGAGGGTAGGGACACCATATATTTT
CASSQEEGRDTIYF
>TRBD2|TRBJ2-7|-|TRBV7-9
TGTGCCAGCAGCTTAGGGGGACTAGCGGGTGAGCAGTACTTC
CASSLGGLAGEQYF
>-|TRBJ2-3|once|TRBV30
TGTGCCTGGAGTGCGGGGACCGGGAGACGCACAGATACGCAGTATTTT
CAWSAGTGRRTDTQYF
>-|TRBJ2-1|once|TRBV13
TGTGCCAGCAGCTTAGGAGGGCTAGCGTCCTACAATGAGCAGTTCTTC
CASSLGGLASYNEQFF
>-|TRBJ1-2|-|TRBV6-5
TGTGCCAGCATGAGAGGGTTTTCGGGTGGCTACACCTTC
CASMRGFSGGYTF
>-|TRBJ1-2|-|TRBV11-2
TGTGCCAGCAGCTTAGCGGCCGCTGACTTACTTGGCTACACCTTC
CASSLAAADLLGYTF
>-|TRBJ1-1|-|TRBV7-8
TGTGCCAGCAGCTTAGGCAGAAACACTGAAGCTTTCTTT
CASSLGRNTEAFF
>-|TRBJ1-1|once|TRBV6-6
TGTGCCAGCAGGAAGACAGACCGGAACACTGAAGCTTTCTTT
CASRKTDRNTEAFF
>-|TRBJ2-6|-|TRBV5-8
TGTGCCAGCAGCTTGATCCCCTCTGGGGCCAACGTCCTGACTTTC
CASSLIPSGANVLTF
>-|TRBJ2-7|-|TRBV18
TGTGCCAGCTCACCTCCGGGACTTTCTTACGAGCAGTACTTC
CASSPPGLSYEQYF
>TRBD2|TRBJ2-2|-|TRBV18
TGTGCCAGCTCACCTACAACAGCGGGAGCCAGCACCGGGGAGCTGTTTTTT
CASSPTTAGASTGELFF
>TRBD2|TRBJ2-7|-|TRBV19
TGTGCCAGTAGTGCGGCTAGCGGGGGGGCCCGCGAGCAGTACTTC
CASSAASGGAREQYF
>-|TRBJ2-1|-|TRBV5-3
TGTGCCAGAAGCTGGGGCGCACTAGGCTGGGGGAGGAATGAGCAGTTCTTC
CARSWGALGWGRNEQFF
>-|TRBJ2-5|-|TRBV5-8
TGTGCCAGCAGCTTGGCCGGCAGCCAAGAGACCCAGTACTTC
CASSLAGSQETQYF
>-|TRBJ2-3|-|TRBV7-9
TGTGCCAGCAGCTTGGGGTTCTCAGATACGCAGTATTTT
CASSLGFSDTQYF
>TRBD1|TRBJ2-7|-|TRBV30
TGTGCCTTTACGGGACAGCTCACCTACGAGCAGTACTTC
CAFTGQLTYEQYF
>-|TRBJ2-1|-|TRBV7-9
TGTGCCAGCGAGGCCTACAATGAGCAGTTCTTC
CASEAYNEQFF
>TRBD2|TRBJ2-5|-|TRBV7-2
TGTGCCACCGCGATAGCGGGGCTTCAAGAGACCCAGTACTTC
CATAIAGLQETQYF
>TRBD2|TRBJ2-1|-|TRBV9
TGTGCCAGCAGCGAGACTAGCGGGAACTACAATGAGCAGTTCTTC
CASSETSGNYNEQFF
>TRBD1|TRBJ1-1|-|TRBV2
TGTGCCAGCAGTGTTGGACAGGGGGACGGGGCTGAAGCTTTCTTT
CASSVGQGDGAEAFF
>-|TRBJ1-3|-|TRBV5-4
TGTGCCAGCAGCTCGATCAGCTCTGGAAACACCATATATTTT
CASSSISSGNTIYF
>TRBD2|TRBJ2-7|once|TRBV5-4
TGTGCCAGCAGCTACGGGACTAGCGGTTCCTACGAGCAGTACTTC
CASSYGTSGSYEQYF
>TRBD1|TRBJ1-3|-|TRBV2
TGTGCCAGCAGTCCCGATGACAGGGTGAGGACCATATATTTT
CASSPDDRVRTIYF
>-|TRBJ2-6|-|TRBV6-4
TGTGCCAGCAGTGACTCGGAGAACTCTGGGGCCAACGTCCTGACTTTC
CASSDSENSGANVLTF
>-|TRBJ2-1|-|TRBV13
TGTGCCAGCAGCTGGGACTTTTCAAATGAGCAGTTCTTC
CASSWDFSNEQFF
>-|TRBJ2-3|-|TRBV5-6
TGTGCCAGCAGCCGGGGAGAGGTTGCGGTTCACACAGATACGCAGTATTTT
CASSRGEVAVHTDTQYF